This T cell receptor beta chain was documented in a study of T cells in Graves' hyperthyroidism and ophthalmopathy. Notes on the study in general: Prediction of ophthalmopathy progression came a median approximately 6.6 months pre-onset. In simple terms, a model built on 13 V-J features told ophthalmopathy apart from stable hyperthyroidism.

A word on this clonotype: Its antigen is unknown.

There are 17 residues in the CDR3. Germline V gene lookup returns CDR1 ENHRY and CDR2 SYGVKD. J lost 6 bases, V lost 5 bases, and 17 bases had no gene match. Investigators excluded patients with uncontrolled infection, other autoimmune disease, pregnancy or lactation. The diagnostic basis comprised clinical symptoms, serum thyroxine and TRAb, thyroid ultrasound and orbital computed tomography. Using RNA transcripts as the source, TCR beta CDR3 regions were amplified. The study used the HTBI primer set for a first-round RT-PCR of the TCR CDR3. TCRdb re-called the multiplex PCR reads through MiXCR, storing one row per CDR3 protein. The sample contains 550,000 to 700,000 distinct CDR3 sequences, approximately 44% of which appear only once.

This sequence was found in an adult woman with Graves' disease, either hyperthyroidism or ophthalmopathy (not recorded which). The chain has TRBV10-3 and TRBJ2-7, with 9 positions matching TRBD1. The material sequenced was peripheral blood or thyroid tissue (not recorded which). For the CDR3, the DNA is TGTGCCATCAGTCCGAGGGAGAGGGACAGGGTTTCGTCCGAGCAGTACTTC. Translating it yields CAISPRERDRVSSEQYF.